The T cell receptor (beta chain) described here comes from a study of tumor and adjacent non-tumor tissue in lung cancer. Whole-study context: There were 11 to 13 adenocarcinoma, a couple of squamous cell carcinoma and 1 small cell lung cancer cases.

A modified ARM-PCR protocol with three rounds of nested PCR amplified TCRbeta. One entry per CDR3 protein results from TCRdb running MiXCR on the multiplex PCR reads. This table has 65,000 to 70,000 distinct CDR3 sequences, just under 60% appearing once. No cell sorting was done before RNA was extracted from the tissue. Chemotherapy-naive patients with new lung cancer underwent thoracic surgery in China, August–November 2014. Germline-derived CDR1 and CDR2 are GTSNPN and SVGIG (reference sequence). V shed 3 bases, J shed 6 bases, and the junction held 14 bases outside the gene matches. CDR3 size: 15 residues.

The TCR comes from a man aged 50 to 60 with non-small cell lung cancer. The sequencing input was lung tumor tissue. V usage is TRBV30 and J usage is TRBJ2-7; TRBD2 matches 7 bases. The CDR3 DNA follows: TGTGCCTGGAGCCATCCCGGAGAGGGAGGGCCCGAGCAGTACTTC. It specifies CAWSHPGEGGPEQYF.